The 9 T cell receptor beta chains below all came from one sample that was sequenced in a study of T cell responses to AZD1222 COVID-19 vaccine. TCRdb keeps only in-frame clones here, not all; method: immunoSEQ multiplex PCR. The sample records about 130,000 clones, roughly 91% being singletons. The sequencing here drew on peripheral blood, taken on day 0 of AZD1222 vaccination. The receptors shown here come from an adult in good health.

The chain joins TRBV19 to TRBJ1-1; D is ambiguous. CDR1 and CDR2 (germline): LNHDA, SQIVND (reference sequence). Deletions cut 5 bases from V and 4 bases from J, with 14 bases between. CDR3 length: 14 residues. CDR3 in amino acids: CASSFGLVGTEAFF. The CDR3 coding sequence is TGTGCCAGTAGTTTTGGACTAGTAGGCACTGAAGCTTTCTTT.

The CDR3 sequence is CSAILAGGFFF. DNA of the CDR3: TGCAGTGCCATTCTAGCGGGAGGCTTTTTCTTC. J is TRBJ2-1 and V is TRBV20-1, with TRBD2 matching 11 bases. Germline CDR1 reads DFQATT; CDR2 reads SNEGSKA (reference sequence). There are 11 residues in the CDR3. The V segment lost 6 bases and the J segment 16 bases; nucleotides outside the gene matches: 8.

V usage is TRBV15 and J usage is TRBJ2-5, with TRBD1 as a possible D gene (6 bases). CDR1 is LNHNV and CDR2 is YYDKDF in the germline V gene (reference sequence). This CDR3 comprises 17 residues. V was trimmed by 0 bases and J by 5 bases, leaving 19 bases between them. CDR3 bases: TGTGCCACCAGCAGAGATCCGGGACATCCCCTGGTGGAGACCCAGTACTTC. Translating gives CATSRDPGHPLVETQYF. The full variable domain, completed using reference TRBV15 and TRBJ2-5, is DAMVIQNPRYQVTQFGKPVTLSCSQTLNHNVMYWYQQKSSQAPKLLFHYYDKDFNNEADTPDNFQSRRPNTSFCFLDIRSPGLGDTAMYLCATSRDPGHPLVETQYFGPGTRLLVL.

The chain joins TRBV5-1 to TRBJ1-4; D remains ambiguous. The CDR3 consists of 13 residues. Germline V gives CDR1 SGHRS, CDR2 YFSETQ. The V end lost 7 bases, the J end lost 0 bases, and 7 bases lay between the germline ends. CDR3 protein: CASARTTNEKLFF. The CDR3 nucleotides read TGCGCCAGCGCACGAACAACTAATGAAAAACTGTTTTTT. The full variable domain, with the rest looked up from reference TRBV5-1 and TRBJ1-4, is KAGVTQTPRYLIKTRGQQVTLSCSPISGHRSVSWYQQTPGQGLQFLFEYFSETQRNKGNFPGRFSGRQFSNSRSEMNVSTLELGDSALYLCASARTTNEKLFFGSGTQLSVL.

This clone was observed a handful of times. The J gene is TRBJ2-4, the V gene TRBV7-6, with 7 nucleotides matching TRBD2. The V gene end was trimmed by 1 base and the J gene end by 3 bases; junction bases not matched to a gene: 12. The germline V gene has CDR1 SGHVS and CDR2 FNYEAQ. The CDR3 sequence is 18 residues long. The CDR3 sequence: CASSLGRGRGVDKNIQYF. In DNA form, the CDR3 reads TGTGCCAGCAGCTTAGGGCGCGGGAGAGGTGTGGACAAAAACATTCAGTACTTC.

The rearrangement links TRBV2 to TRBJ2-7; no definite D call. The CDR3 contains 15 residues. Trimming removed 6 bases from V and 1 base from J, with 16 bases in between. The germline V gene has CDR1 SNHLY and CDR2 FYNNEI. CDR3 bases: TGTGCCAGCAGCCTGTTGACCCCTTTGTCCTACGAGCAGTACTTC. Residues: CASSLLTPLSYEQYF.

This chain uses TRBV9 with TRBJ1-1; D might be TRBD1 (5 bases). The CDR3 length is 14 residues. Germline assignment: CDR1 SGDLS and CDR2 YYNGEE. V dropped 2 bases and J dropped 7 bases, with 15 bases sitting between them. In DNA form, the CDR3 reads TGTGCCAGCAGCGTGCAGGGTCGGGGCCATGAAGCTTTCTTT. This codes for CASSVQGRGHEAFF.

The chain uses TRBV6-1 and TRBJ2-2; TRBD1 agrees at 9 bases. J lost 3 bases, V lost 3 bases, and 2 bases had no gene match. Germline lookup yields CDR1 MNHNS and CDR2 SASEGT. CDR3 length: 15 amino acids. The CDR3 DNA sequence: TGTGCCAGCAGTGAGGGACAGGGTTACACCGGGGAGCTGTTTTTT. It yields the protein CASSEGQGYTGELFF.

The rearrangement uses TRBV27 and TRBJ2-5; unclear D gene. Trimming took 5 bases from V and 2 from J, leaving 12 bases between them. Germline V gene lookup returns CDR1 MNHEY and CDR2 SMNVEV (reference sequence). CDR3 length equals 14 residues. CDR3 protein: CASSHLGPQETQYF. The CDR3 coding sequence is TGTGCCAGCAGTCACCTTGGGCCACAAGAGACCCAGTACTTC.